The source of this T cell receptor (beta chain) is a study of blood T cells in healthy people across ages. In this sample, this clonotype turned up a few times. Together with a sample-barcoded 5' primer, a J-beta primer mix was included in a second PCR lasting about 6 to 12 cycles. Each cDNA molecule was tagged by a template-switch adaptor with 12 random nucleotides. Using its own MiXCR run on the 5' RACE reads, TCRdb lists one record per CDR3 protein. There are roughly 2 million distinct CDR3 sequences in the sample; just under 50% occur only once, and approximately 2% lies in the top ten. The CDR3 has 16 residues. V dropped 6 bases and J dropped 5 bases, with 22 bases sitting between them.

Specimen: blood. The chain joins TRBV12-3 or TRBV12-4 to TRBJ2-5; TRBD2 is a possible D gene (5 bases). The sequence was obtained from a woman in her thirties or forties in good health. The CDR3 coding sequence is TGTGCCAGCAGCACCGCGGAGCGGCCCTCTCGTGAGACCCAGTACTTC. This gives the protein CASSTAERPSRETQYF.